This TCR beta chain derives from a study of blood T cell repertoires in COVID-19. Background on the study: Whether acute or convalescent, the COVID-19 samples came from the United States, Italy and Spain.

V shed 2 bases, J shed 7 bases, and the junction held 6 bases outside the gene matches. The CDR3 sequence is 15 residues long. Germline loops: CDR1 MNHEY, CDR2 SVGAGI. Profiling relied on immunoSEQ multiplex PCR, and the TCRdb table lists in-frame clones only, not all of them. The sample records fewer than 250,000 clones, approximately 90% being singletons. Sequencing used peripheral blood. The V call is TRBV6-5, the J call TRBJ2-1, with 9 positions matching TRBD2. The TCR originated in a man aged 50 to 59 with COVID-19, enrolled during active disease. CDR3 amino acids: CASSYPAGGPNEQFF. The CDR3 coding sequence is TGTGCCAGCAGTTACCCCGCGGGGGGGCCGAATGAGCAGTTCTTC.